The 29 T cell receptor beta chains below were found in one sample sequenced in a study of CD8 T cells in Susac syndrome. RNA totalling about 0.5 to 1 ug underwent reverse transcription with random hexamers. TCRdb re-called the immunoSEQ multiplex PCR reads through MiXCR, storing one row per CDR3 protein. Among some 180,000 distinct CDR3 sequences listed, roughly 94% were seen once. The sample consisted of CD4+ T cells from PBMCs. The receptors come from a human donor with Susac syndrome.

V usage is TRBV6-5 and J usage is TRBJ2-7; D might be TRBD1 (5 bases). The V gene lost 4 bases and the J gene lost 2 bases, with 9 bases spanning the gap. Germline CDR1 is MNHEY and CDR2 is SVGAGI. The CDR3 runs to 13 residues. CDR3 bases: TGTGCCAGCAGTTCGACAGACGCCTACGAGCAGTACTTC. Protein: CASSSTDAYEQYF.

The V and J genes are TRBV7-8 and TRBJ2-7; D call uncertain. CDR1 and CDR2 (germline): SGHVS, FQNEAQ. Trimming left V 4 bases short and J 6 bases short, with 16 bases between. The CDR3 covers 14 residues. The CDR3: CASSSLRAYSEQYF. The CDR3 DNA sequence: TGTGCCAGCAGCTCGCTAAGGGCCTACAGCGAGCAGTACTTC. Based on the CDR3 plus reference TRBV7-8 and TRBJ2-7, the full variable domain is GAGVSQSPRYKVAKRGQDVALRCDPISGHVSLFWYQQALGQGPEFLTYFQNEAQLDKSGLPSDRFFAERPEGSVSTLKIQRTQQEDSAVYLCASSSLRAYSEQYFGPGTRLTVT.

The V gene is TRBV20-1, the J gene TRBJ1-6; 10 nucleotides align to TRBD1. This CDR3 is built from 15 residues. Germline V CDR1 and CDR2: DFQATT, SNEGSKA (reference sequence). Germline trimming cut 0 bases from V and 14 bases from J; bases unmatched to any gene: 10. Here the CDR3 reads CSARDKTGGEITLHF. The DNA for the CDR3 is TGCAGTGCTAGAGATAAGACAGGGGGCGAAATAACCCTCCACTTT.

The chain is built from TRBV20-1 and TRBJ2-4, with a tentative D call TRBD2 (6 bases). Trimming cost V 5 bases and J 4 bases, with 15 bases left between them. The CDR3 length is 14 residues. Germline CDR1 is DFQATT and CDR2 is SNEGSKA (reference sequence). CDR3 nucleotide sequence: TGCAGTGCTTCGAGGGGAGGTCCAAAAAACATTCAGTACTTC. It is translated as CSASRGGPKNIQYF.

The V and J genes are TRBV30 and TRBJ2-1; 7 bases agree with TRBD1. V shed 0 bases, J shed 3 bases, and the junction held 8 bases outside the gene matches. Per the germline V gene, CDR1 is GTSNPN and CDR2 is SVGIG (reference sequence). The CDR3 runs to 16 residues. CDR3 DNA sequence: TGTGCCTGGAGTGTAGGAGGCAGGGGGTTCTACAATGAGCAGTTCTTC. Residues: CAWSVGGRGFYNEQFF.

The chain carries TRBV4-1 and TRBJ2-3; 10 bases match TRBD2. CDR1 and CDR2 (germline): MGHRA, YSYEKL. The V gene end was trimmed by 1 base and the J gene end by 1 base; junction bases not matched to a gene: 8. The CDR3 loop spans 18 amino acids. The CDR3 loop is CASSQGLAGGLRTDTQYF. The CDR3 DNA reads TGCGCCAGCAGCCAAGGATTAGCGGGGGGCCTCCGCACAGATACGCAGTATTTT.

This chain uses TRBV23-1 with TRBJ2-1; TRBD1 is a possible D gene (6 bases). TRBV23-1 has ORF status, its function being uncertain. V was pared by 7 bases and J by 0 bases, with 13 bases between. The CDR3 runs 15 residues. The CDR3 here is CASKGQRTSYNEQFF. CDR3 DNA sequence: TGCGCCAGCAAAGGACAGAGGACCTCCTACAATGAGCAGTTCTTC.

The CDR3 protein is CSAPAGGQVGNEQFF. For the CDR3, the DNA is TGCAGTGCTCCGGCGGGAGGACAGGTTGGAAATGAGCAGTTCTTC. The genes are TRBV20-1 and TRBJ2-1, with D possibly matching TRBD2 (8 bases). Between the trimmed V and J ends, which lost 5 bases and 7 bases, there was a span of 21 bases. The CDR3 sequence is 15 residues long. Germline CDR1 and CDR2: DFQATT and SNEGSKA (reference sequence).

The chain has TRBV2 and TRBJ2-7; D gene ambiguous. The V gene lost 8 bases and the J gene lost 3 bases, with 17 bases spanning the gap. The CDR3 covers 14 residues. Germline V gene lookup returns CDR1 SNHLY and CDR2 FYNNEI. CDR3 in DNA: TGTGCCAGCCGGCGATTGGTTAGCCTCTACGAGCAGTACTTC. Protein: CASRRLVSLYEQYF.

V usage is TRBV5-1 and J usage is TRBJ2-5; D may be TRBD1 or TRBD2 (7 bases each). V was pared by 3 bases and J by 1 base, with 16 bases between. The CDR3 sequence is 16 residues long. CDR1 is SGHRS, CDR2 YFSETQ, per germline. The CDR3 nucleotides are TGCGCCAGCAGCTCTTGGGGGGGACAGCTCCAAGAGACCCAGTACTTC. Translated: CASSSWGGQLQETQYF.

The CDR3 coding sequence is TGCAGTGCTAGAGCTGGACTAGCGGGAGGGGGCAAAAACATTCAGTACTTC. Protein product: CSARAGLAGGGKNIQYF. The chain joins TRBV20-1 to TRBJ2-4; 15 bases agree with TRBD2. The V gene's germline CDR1 is DFQATT and CDR2 SNEGSKA (reference sequence). V lost 1 base, J lost 3 bases, and 4 bases stayed unmatched. CDR3 length: 17 residues.

The CDR3 DNA reads TGTGCCAGCTCACAGCGGGGTATTGCCGGGGAGCTGTTTTTT. The encoded protein is CASSQRGIAGELFF. V is TRBV18 and J is TRBJ2-2; 7 bases agree with TRBD2. J gave up 6 bases and V 4 bases, and 5 bases lay outside the gene matches. Germline V gene sequence: CDR1 KGHSH, CDR2 LQKENI. The CDR3 has 14 amino acids.

The gene calls are TRBV4-3 and TRBJ2-1; 7 nucleotides line up with TRBD1. Germline V gene sequence: CDR1 LGHNA, CDR2 YSLEER. The CDR3 length is 15 residues. Trimming at V came to 0 bases and at J to 2 bases, leaving 1 base not matched to a gene. This chain's CDR3 is CASSQERGPYNEQFF. As DNA, the CDR3 is TGCGCCAGCAGCCAAGAGAGGGGGCCCTACAATGAGCAGTTCTTC.

The chain is built from TRBV27 and TRBJ1-1; D call uncertain. Germline V lookup: CDR1 MNHEY, CDR2 SMNVEV (reference sequence). The CDR3 totals 15 residues. Trimming removed 6 bases from V and 1 base from J, with 15 bases in between. In DNA form, the CDR3 reads TGTGCCAGCAGGAGGGTGGCAACCGCGAACACTGAAGCTTTCTTT. Protein product: CASRRVATANTEAFF.

The chain joins TRBV20-1 to TRBJ2-3; tentatively, D is TRBD1 or TRBD2 (6 bases each). Germline CDR1 DFQATT, CDR2 SNEGSKA (reference sequence). Trimming shortened V by 4 bases and J by 5 bases, and 16 bases separated the two germline ends. The CDR3 length is 14 residues. CDR3 in amino acids: CSATQFEGGDTQYF. CDR3 nucleotides: TGCAGTGCTACCCAGTTTGAGGGGGGAGATACGCAGTATTTT.

The chain links TRBV2 to TRBJ1-6; 8 bases map to TRBD1. Looked up from germline, CDR1 is SNHLY and CDR2 is FYNNEI. The CDR3 has 16 residues. Trimming at V came to 5 bases and at J to 6 bases, leaving 9 bases not matched to a gene. This CDR3 reads CASSRQGFEGNSPLHF. Here the CDR3 DNA reads TGTGCCAGCAGTCGACAGGGGTTTGAGGGTAATTCACCCCTCCACTTT.

The chain couples TRBV20-1 to TRBJ2-7; D gene unclear. In germline, CDR1 is DFQATT, CDR2 SNEGSKA (reference sequence). Trimming cost V 6 bases and J 0 bases, with 15 bases left between them. The CDR3 has 14 amino acids. The CDR3 DNA reads as TGCAGTGCCCCGCTGGGCCTTAGCTCCTACGAGCAGTACTTC. Its protein product is CSAPLGLSSYEQYF.

The CDR3: CSAQAGLAKNIQYF. CDR3 DNA sequence: TGCAGTGCCCAAGCGGGGCTAGCCAAAAACATTCAGTACTTC. This chain links TRBV20-1 with TRBJ2-4; 7 nucleotides agree with TRBD2. The V and J ends lost 6 bases and 0 bases, in that order; junction bases with no gene match: 5. CDR3 length: 14 amino acids. Germline values: CDR1 DFQATT, CDR2 SNEGSKA (reference sequence).

The V call is TRBV19, the J call TRBJ2-2; the match to TRBD2 covers 7 bases. The CDR3 runs to 15 residues. The germline V gene has CDR1 LNHDA and CDR2 SQIVND (reference sequence). The DNA for the CDR3 is TGTGCTTCCAAGCCCGGGGGGAACCCACCGGTCGAGCTGTTTTTT. It specifies CASKPGGNPPVELFF. The whole variable domain, remainder taken from reference TRBV19 and TRBJ2-2, is DGGITQSPKYLFRKEGQNVTLSCEQNLNHDAMYWYRQDPGQGLRLIYYSQIVNDFQKGDIAEGYSVSREKKESFPLTVTSAQKNPTAFYLCASKPGGNPPVELFFGEGSRLTVL.

The V gene is TRBV12-3 or TRBV12-4, the J gene TRBJ2-1; no clear D gene. The CDR3 loop spans 12 amino acids. V dropped 2 bases and J dropped 15 bases, with 14 bases sitting between them. The CDR3 protein is CASSLRRDLRFF. CDR3 nucleotides: TGTGCCAGCAGTTTAAGAAGGGATCTAAGGTTCTTC.

This chain connects TRBV11-2 to TRBJ2-5; possibly TRBD2 for D (6 bases). CDR3 size: 14 residues. V lost 3 bases to trimming and J lost 4 bases, with 12 bases between them. Germline-derived CDR1 and CDR2 are SGHAT and FQNNGV. The CDR3 spells CASSFAGTGETQYF. The CDR3 nucleotides are TGTGCCAGCAGCTTCGCCGGGACTGGAGAGACCCAGTACTTC.

On this clonotype itself: Mismatch with germline at one junction end may stem from a read error. The chain recombines TRBV7-7 with TRBJ2-1, with TRBD2 matching 7 bases. Germline CDR1 SSHAT, CDR2 FNYEAQ (reference sequence). The CDR3 extends over 16 amino acids. CDR3 DNA: TGTGCTAGCAGCCCTGTGGGCGGGGGCTCCTACAATGAGCAGTTCTTC. Its protein is CASSPVGGGSYNEQFF.

The chain joins TRBV14 to TRBJ2-6; D gene ambiguous. Germline values: CDR1 SGHDN, CDR2 FVKESK. This CDR3 is 15 amino acids long. With 4 bases removed from V and 1 base from J, the gap between germline ends came to 8 bases. The CDR3 sequence is CASSPRASGANVLTF. Here the CDR3 DNA reads TGTGCCAGCAGCCCCCGGGCTTCTGGGGCCAACGTCCTGACTTTC.

The V gene is TRBV11-2, the J gene TRBJ2-1; D possibly corresponds to TRBD1 (5 bases). The length of the CDR3 is 15 residues. The germline V gene has CDR1 SGHAT and CDR2 FQNNGV. The V and J ends lost 3 bases and 0 bases respectively, with 9 bases between them. The CDR3 loop reads CASSFRAFSYNEQFF. The DNA of the CDR3 is TGTGCCAGCAGCTTCAGGGCTTTCTCCTACAATGAGCAGTTCTTC.

This sequence joins TRBV3-1 and TRBJ2-2, with 7 bases aligning to TRBD1. Trimming at V came to 0 bases and at J to 4 bases, leaving 5 bases not matched to a gene. Germline loops: CDR1 LGHDT, CDR2 YNNKEL (reference sequence). This CDR3 has 16 amino acids. The CDR3 sequence: CASSQDFAGGTGELFF. CDR3 sequence (DNA): TGTGCCAGCAGCCAAGATTTCGCAGGGGGCACCGGGGAGCTGTTTTTT.

The chain combines TRBV3-1 with TRBJ1-2, with D maybe TRBD1 (5 bases). The CDR3 loop spans 15 amino acids. Trimming pared 2 bases from V and 3 bases from J, leaving 13 bases between. The germline V gene encodes CDR1 LGHDT and CDR2 YNNKEL (reference sequence). CDR3 sequence (DNA): TGTGCCAGCAGCCAACAGGGCCAGCATTACTATGGCTACACCTTC. This codes for CASSQQGQHYYGYTF.

This clonotype came up once. J is TRBJ1-1 and V is TRBV11-1; 7 bases map to TRBD1. V shed 6 bases, J shed 1 base, and the junction held 8 bases outside the gene matches. This CDR3 has 15 amino acids. CDR1 is SGHAT and CDR2 is FQDESV in the germline V gene (reference sequence). CDR3 loop: CASSNPRDRNTEAFF. CDR3 in DNA: TGTGCCAGCAGTAACCCCCGGGACAGGAACACTGAAGCTTTCTTT.

The rearrangement links TRBV7-9 to TRBJ2-1; 7 nucleotides agree with TRBD2. V shed 5 bases and J 1 base; nucleotides not matched to a gene: 17. Germline lookup yields CDR1 SEHNR and CDR2 FQNEAQ (reference sequence). This CDR3 region has 19 residues. CDR3 sequence reads: CASSPDWGFAGDSYNEQFF. In DNA form, the CDR3 reads TGTGCCAGCAGCCCGGACTGGGGTTTTGCGGGAGATTCCTACAATGAGCAGTTCTTC.

The chain is built from TRBV28 and TRBJ2-1, with 7 bases that match TRBD2. The CDR3 totals 14 residues. The trim removed 6 bases at V and 3 bases at J, leaving 5 bases unmatched. CDR1 MDHEN and CDR2 SYDVKM come from the germline V gene. Here the CDR3 DNA reads TGTGCCAGCAGGCCTACTAGCGACTACAATGAGCAGTTCTTC. This gives the protein CASRPTSDYNEQFF.